The 19 T cell receptor beta chains below all came from one sample that was sequenced in a study of T cell responses to AZD1222 COVID-19 vaccine. This table comes from immunoSEQ multiplex PCR, and its TCRdb copy is limited to in-frame clones, with some not included. The sample has more than 140,000 clones, around nine tenths seen once. Sequences were derived from peripheral blood, sampled on day 0 of AZD1222 vaccination. These receptors all come from an adult in good health.

The chain combines TRBV19 with TRBJ2-7; weak D call: TRBD2 (5 bases). The CDR3 consists of 14 residues. Germline assignment: CDR1 LNHDA and CDR2 SQIVND (reference sequence). The ends were cut back, 1 base at V and 1 base at J, with 8 bases in the middle. CDR3 in amino acids: CASSIALDSYEQYF. In DNA, the CDR3 is TGTGCCAGTAGTATAGCACTAGATTCCTACGAGCAGTACTTC.

The J gene is TRBJ1-5, the V gene TRBV5-6; D is unresolved. The germline V gene encodes CDR1 SGHDT and CDR2 YYEEEE. The CDR3 is 12 residues long. V shed 4 bases and J shed 6 bases, with 8 bases lying between them. CDR3 in amino acids: CASSPRGQPQHF. In DNA, the CDR3 is TGTGCCAGCAGCCCCCGAGGTCAGCCCCAGCATTTT.

V gene TRBV3-1 (or the pseudogene TRBV3-2) combines with J gene TRBJ1-1, with D unresolved. The CDR3 is 15 amino acids. V was trimmed by 4 bases and J by 5 bases, leaving 17 bases between them. Germline loops: CDR1 LGHDT, CDR2 YNNKEL (reference sequence). In nucleotides, the CDR3 is TGTGCCAGCAGCCCTGGGCCTTTGAAGAGGACTGAAGCTTTCTTT. The encoded protein is CASSPGPLKRTEAFF.

The CDR3 sequence: CASSVFEVTEAFF. The CDR3 DNA reads as TGTGCCAGCAGCGTATTCGAAGTCACTGAAGCTTTCTTT. This rearrangement joins TRBV9 to TRBJ1-1; D uncertain. Germline values: CDR1 SGDLS, CDR2 YYNGEE. Deletions cut 1 base from V and 4 bases from J, with 8 bases between. This CDR3 spans 13 amino acids. Looking up the rest from reference TRBV9 and TRBJ1-1 gives the full variable domain: DSGVTQTPKHLITATGQRVTLRCSPRSGDLSVYWYQQSLDQGLQFLIQYYNGEERAKGNILERFSAQQFPDLHSELNLSSLELGDSALYFCASSVFEVTEAFFGQGTRLTVV.

The CDR3 loop is CASLTGTLSSYEQYF. The DNA of the CDR3 is TGCGCCAGCCTCACCGGGACACTCAGCTCCTACGAGCAGTACTTC. The chain is built from TRBV10-2 and TRBJ2-7, with D possibly matching TRBD1 (6 bases). CDR1 is WSHSY, CDR2 SAAADI, per germline. The CDR3 covers 15 residues. V was trimmed by 8 bases and J by 0 bases, leaving 17 bases between them.

This clone was observed a handful of times. The chain combines TRBV6-5 with TRBJ1-1; no definite D call. Germline assignment: CDR1 MNHEY and CDR2 SVGAGI. CDR3 size: 13 residues. V was clipped by 6 bases and J by 5 bases, with 13 bases between them. This CDR3 reads CASRITVQTEAFF. For the CDR3, the DNA is TGTGCCAGCAGGATAACGGTGCAGACTGAAGCTTTCTTT.

The chain is built from TRBV12-3 or TRBV12-4 and TRBJ2-3; D gene unclear. The germline V and J ends were trimmed by 5 bases and 3 bases, with 3 bases remaining between them. The CDR3 covers 11 residues. DNA for the CDR3: TGTGCCAGCAGTAATACAGATACGCAGTATTTT. Translation gives CASSNTDTQYF.

The sample holds a few counts of this clone. The chain couples TRBV7-3 to TRBJ1-1, with D tentatively TRBD1 (6 bases). CDR1 is SGHTA, CDR2 FQGTGA, per germline. The V and J ends lost 6 bases and 8 bases respectively, with 16 bases between them. This CDR3 has 13 residues. The CDR3 region has the DNA TGTGCCAGCAGTCATAGACAGGAGAGGGAAGCTTTCTTT. It translates to CASSHRQEREAFF.

The V and J genes are TRBV28 and TRBJ2-1, with TRBD2 matching 9 bases. This CDR3 is 14 amino acids long. Losses at the gene ends were 1 base for V and 9 bases for J; bases not matched to a gene: 4. Looked up from germline, CDR1 is MDHEN and CDR2 is SYDVKM. The CDR3 bases are TGTGCCAGCAGTTTATACGCGGGAGGGGGTGAGCAGTTCTTC. The encoded protein is CASSLYAGGGEQFF.

The CDR3 is CASSARGWGPGQPQHF. CDR3 sequence (DNA): TGTGCCAGCAGTGCCCGAGGGTGGGGCCCAGGTCAGCCCCAGCATTTT. V is TRBV6-1 and J is TRBJ1-5, with D perhaps TRBD1 (5 bases). Trimming took 4 bases from V and 6 from J, leaving 19 bases between them. CDR1 is MNHNS, CDR2 SASEGT, per germline. The CDR3 consists of 16 residues.

CDR3 protein: CASSSIGQGGSEQYF. DNA for the CDR3: TGTGCCAGCAGCTCAATCGGACAGGGAGGTAGCGAGCAGTACTTC. The chain combines TRBV6-2 or TRBV6-3 with TRBJ2-7; 8 bases match TRBD1. The CDR3 covers 15 residues. Germline V gives CDR1 MNHEY, CDR2 SVGEGT. The V gene end was trimmed by 6 bases and the J gene end by 6 bases; junction bases not matched to a gene: 13.

The chain recombines TRBV5-1 with TRBJ1-4; 11 bases match TRBD1. The length of the CDR3 is 15 residues. Germline CDR1 SGHRS, CDR2 YFSETQ. The junction had 6 bases not matched to a gene; V was cut back by 4 bases and J by 7 bases. CDR3 coding DNA: TGCGCCAGCAGCACTGGACAGGGGGCAAGTGAAAAACTGTTTTTT. Protein product: CASSTGQGASEKLFF.

This chain links TRBV19 with TRBJ2-3; TRBD2 matches at 7 bases. The trim removed 7 bases at V and 6 bases at J, leaving 10 bases unmatched. Germline assignment: CDR1 LNHDA and CDR2 SQIVND (reference sequence). CDR3 size: 14 residues. The CDR3 sequence is CASTELVGGDTQYF. The CDR3 DNA reads TGTGCCAGTACTGAACTCGTCGGGGGGGATACGCAGTATTTT.

The genes are TRBV10-3 and TRBJ1-2; TRBD1 is a possible D gene (6 bases). CDR3 length: 13 amino acids. Germline V CDR1 and CDR2: ENHRY, SYGVKD. V lost 4 bases and J lost 6, with 12 bases in between. In DNA, the CDR3 is TGTGCCATCAGTGGGACAGTTATCGATGGCTACACCTTC. This encodes CAISGTVIDGYTF.

V gene TRBV6-6 combines with J gene TRBJ2-7; 8 bases map to TRBD1. V trimming: 5 bases; J trimming: 3 bases; junction bases outside the gene matches: 12. This CDR3 contains 16 residues. Germline values: CDR1 MNHNY, CDR2 SVGAGI (reference sequence). CDR3 loop: CASSPSPDRVVYEQYF. For the CDR3, the DNA is TGTGCCAGCAGTCCGTCCCCGGACAGGGTCGTCTACGAGCAGTACTTC.

The rearrangement links TRBV14 to TRBJ2-2, with TRBD2 matching 7 bases. The length of the CDR3 is 15 residues. The germline CDR1 and CDR2 sequences are SGHDN and FVKESK. Germline trimming cut 5 bases from V and 7 bases from J; bases unmatched to any gene: 10. CDR3 sequence reads: CASSSTGTTIGELFF. The DNA for the CDR3 is TGTGCCAGCAGCTCAACCGGGACTACGATCGGGGAGCTGTTTTTT.

The chain recombines TRBV7-2 with TRBJ1-1; TRBD1 aligns across 9 bases. The V gene's germline CDR1 is SGHTA and CDR2 FQGNSA. The CDR3 runs to 14 residues. Germline trimming cut 5 bases from V and 1 base from J; bases unmatched to any gene: 2. CDR3 protein: CASSPGQGNTEAFF. The CDR3, as DNA: TGTGCCAGCAGCCCGGGACAGGGGAACACTGAAGCTTTCTTT.

The chain uses TRBV19 and TRBJ2-2; 8 bases line up with TRBD1. Germline V gene data show CDR1 as LNHDA and CDR2 as SQIVND (reference sequence). V gave up 6 bases and J gave up 3 bases; unmatched junction bases: 6. CDR3 length equals 15 residues. The CDR3 coding sequence is TGTGCCAGTAGCACCGGGACAGGCGACACCGGGGAGCTGTTTTTT. Translating it yields CASSTGTGDTGELFF.

The genes are TRBV3-1 (or the pseudogene TRBV3-2) and TRBJ1-4; D not certain. V was trimmed by 4 bases and J by 6 bases, leaving 9 bases between them. CDR1 is LGHDT, CDR2 YNNKEL, per germline (reference sequence). The CDR3 runs 13 residues. CDR3 loop: CASSPRVDEKLFF. The CDR3 DNA reads TGTGCCAGCAGCCCTCGCGTCGATGAAAAACTGTTTTTT.